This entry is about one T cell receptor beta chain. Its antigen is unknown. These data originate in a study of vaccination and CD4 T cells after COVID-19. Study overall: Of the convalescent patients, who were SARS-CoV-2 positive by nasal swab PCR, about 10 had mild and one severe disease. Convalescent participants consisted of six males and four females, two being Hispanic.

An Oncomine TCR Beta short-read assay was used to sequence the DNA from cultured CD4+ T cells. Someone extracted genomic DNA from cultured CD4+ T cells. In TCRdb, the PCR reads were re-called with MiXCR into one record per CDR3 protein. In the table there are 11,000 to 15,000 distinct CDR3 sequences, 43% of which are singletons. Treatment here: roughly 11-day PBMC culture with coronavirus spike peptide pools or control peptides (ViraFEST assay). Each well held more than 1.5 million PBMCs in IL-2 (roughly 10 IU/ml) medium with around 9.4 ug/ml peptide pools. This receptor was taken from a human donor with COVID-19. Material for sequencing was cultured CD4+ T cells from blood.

The CDR3 loop reads CASSPSWTSGEETQYF. The CDR3 coding sequence is TGCGCCAGCAGCCCTTCGTGGACTAGCGGGGAAGAGACCCAGTACTTC. The rearrangement uses TRBV4-1 and TRBJ2-5; TRBD2 matches at 12 bases. After removal of 4 bases from V and 3 bases from J, the junction contained 6 bases not matched to a gene. The CDR3 loop spans 16 amino acids. In germline, CDR1 is MGHRA, CDR2 YSYEKL.